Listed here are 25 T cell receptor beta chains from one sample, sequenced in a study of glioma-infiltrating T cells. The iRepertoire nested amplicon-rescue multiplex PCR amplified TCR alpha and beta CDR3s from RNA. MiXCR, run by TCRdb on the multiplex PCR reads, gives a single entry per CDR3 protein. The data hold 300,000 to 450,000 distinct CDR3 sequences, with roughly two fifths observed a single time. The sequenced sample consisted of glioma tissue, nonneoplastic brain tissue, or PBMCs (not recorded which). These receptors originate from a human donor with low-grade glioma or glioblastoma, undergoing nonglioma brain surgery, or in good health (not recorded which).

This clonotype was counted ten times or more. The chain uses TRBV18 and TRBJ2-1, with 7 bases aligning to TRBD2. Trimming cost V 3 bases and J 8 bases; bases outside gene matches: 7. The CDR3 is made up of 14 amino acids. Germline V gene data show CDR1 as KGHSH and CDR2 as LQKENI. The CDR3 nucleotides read TGTGCCAGCTCACCCTCTACTAGCGAACATGAGCAGTTCTTC. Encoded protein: CASSPSTSEHEQFF.

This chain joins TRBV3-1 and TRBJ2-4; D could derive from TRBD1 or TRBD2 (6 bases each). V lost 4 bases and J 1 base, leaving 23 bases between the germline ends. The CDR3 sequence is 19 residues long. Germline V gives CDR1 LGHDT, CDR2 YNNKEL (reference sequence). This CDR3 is CASSLSRLGGGLAKNIQYF. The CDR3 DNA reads TGTGCCAGCAGCCTTTCGAGACTAGGGGGAGGATTGGCCAAAAACATTCAGTACTTC.

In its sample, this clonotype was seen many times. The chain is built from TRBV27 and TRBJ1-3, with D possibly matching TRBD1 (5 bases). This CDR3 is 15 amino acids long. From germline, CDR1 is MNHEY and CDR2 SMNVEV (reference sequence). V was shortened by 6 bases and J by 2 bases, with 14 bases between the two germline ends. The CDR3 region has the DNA TGTGCCAGCAGCTCCCTCGGACAAACTGGAAACACCATATATTTT. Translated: CASSSLGQTGNTIYF.

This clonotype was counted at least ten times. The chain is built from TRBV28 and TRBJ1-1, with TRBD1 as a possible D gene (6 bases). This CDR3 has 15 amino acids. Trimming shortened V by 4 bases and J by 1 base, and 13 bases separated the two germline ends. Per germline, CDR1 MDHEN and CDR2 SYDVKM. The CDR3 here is CASSWATGTNTEAFF. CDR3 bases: TGTGCCAGCAGTTGGGCTACAGGGACGAACACTGAAGCTTTCTTT.

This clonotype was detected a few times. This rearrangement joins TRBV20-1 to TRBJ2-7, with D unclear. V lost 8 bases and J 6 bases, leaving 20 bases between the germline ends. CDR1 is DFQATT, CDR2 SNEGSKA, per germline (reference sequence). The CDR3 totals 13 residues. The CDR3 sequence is CSHYGADGFEQYF. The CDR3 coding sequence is TGCAGTCATTACGGCGCGGACGGCTTCGAGCAGTACTTC.

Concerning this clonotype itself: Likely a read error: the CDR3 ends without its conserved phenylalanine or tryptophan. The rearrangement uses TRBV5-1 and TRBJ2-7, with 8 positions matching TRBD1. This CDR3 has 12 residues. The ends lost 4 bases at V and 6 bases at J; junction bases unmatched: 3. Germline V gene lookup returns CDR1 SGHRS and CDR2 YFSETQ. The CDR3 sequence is CASSKGQAEQYS. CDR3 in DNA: TGCGCCAGCAGCAAGGGACAGGCCGAGCAGTACTCC.

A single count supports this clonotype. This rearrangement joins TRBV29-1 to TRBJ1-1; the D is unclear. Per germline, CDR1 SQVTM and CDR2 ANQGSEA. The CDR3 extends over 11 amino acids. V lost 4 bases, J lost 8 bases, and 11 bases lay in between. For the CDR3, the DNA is TGCAGCGTTGGACCGGTGGGCGAAGCTTTCTTT. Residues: CSVGPVGEAFF.

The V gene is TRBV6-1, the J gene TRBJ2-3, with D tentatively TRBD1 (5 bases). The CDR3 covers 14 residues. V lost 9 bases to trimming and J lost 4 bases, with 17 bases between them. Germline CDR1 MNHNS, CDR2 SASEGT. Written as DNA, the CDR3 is TGTGCCAGTCGGATAGGGGTCCTCGCAGATACGCAGTATTTT. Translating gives CASRIGVLADTQYF.

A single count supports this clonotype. The CDR3 DNA sequence: TGTGCCAGCAGCTTGGTGGTCCGGGACGGTAAAGAGACCCAGTACTTC. Translating it yields CASSLVVRDGKETQYF. The chain is built from TRBV5-8 and TRBJ2-5; either TRBD1 or TRBD2 may supply D (5 bases each). CDR1 is SGHTS and CDR2 is YDEGEE in the germline V gene. Trimming left V 0 bases short and J 3 bases short, with 15 bases between. This CDR3 is built from 16 residues.

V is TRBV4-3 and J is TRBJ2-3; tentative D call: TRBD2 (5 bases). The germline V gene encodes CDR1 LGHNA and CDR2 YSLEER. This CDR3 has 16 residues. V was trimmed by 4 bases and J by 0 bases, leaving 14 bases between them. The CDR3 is CASSPGLAVSTDTQYF. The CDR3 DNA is TGCGCCAGCAGCCCCGGACTTGCGGTGAGCACAGATACGCAGTATTTT.

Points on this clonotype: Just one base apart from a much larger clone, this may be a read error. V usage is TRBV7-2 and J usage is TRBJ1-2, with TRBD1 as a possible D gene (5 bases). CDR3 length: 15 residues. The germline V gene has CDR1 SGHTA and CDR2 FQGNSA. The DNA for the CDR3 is TGTGCCAGCGGCTTCCCATCAGGGTACAGCTATGGCTACACCTTC. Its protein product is CASGFPSGYSYGYTF. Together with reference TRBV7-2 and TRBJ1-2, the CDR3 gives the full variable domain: GAGVSQSPSNKVTEKGKDVELRCDPISGHTALYWYRQSLGQGLEFLIYFQGNSAPDKSGLPSDRFSAERTGGSVSTLTIQRTQQEDSAVYLCASGFPSGYSYGYTFGSGTRLTVV.

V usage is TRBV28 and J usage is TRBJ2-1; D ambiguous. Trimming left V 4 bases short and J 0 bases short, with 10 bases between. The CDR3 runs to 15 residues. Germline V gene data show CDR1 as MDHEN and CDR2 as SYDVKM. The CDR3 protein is CASSSRRSSYNEQFF. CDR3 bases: TGTGCCAGCAGTTCGAGAAGGAGCTCCTACAATGAGCAGTTCTTC.

CDR3 sequence: CASSPEREGPYNEQFF. As DNA, the CDR3 is TGTGCCAGCAGCCCTGAGCGGGAGGGCCCATACAATGAGCAGTTCTTC. This chain links TRBV5-4 with TRBJ2-1; 10 bases match TRBD2. The junction had 8 bases not matched to a gene; V was cut back by 4 bases and J by 4 bases. The CDR3 has 16 amino acids. Germline CDR1 is SGHNT and CDR2 is YYREEE (reference sequence).

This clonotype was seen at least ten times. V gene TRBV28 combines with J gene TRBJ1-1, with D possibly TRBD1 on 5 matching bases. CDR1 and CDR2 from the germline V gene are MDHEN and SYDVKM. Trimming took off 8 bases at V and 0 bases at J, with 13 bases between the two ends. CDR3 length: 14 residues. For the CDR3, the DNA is TGTGCCAGCGGTGGGGGACCCTTGAACACTGAAGCTTTCTTT. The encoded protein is CASGGGPLNTEAFF.

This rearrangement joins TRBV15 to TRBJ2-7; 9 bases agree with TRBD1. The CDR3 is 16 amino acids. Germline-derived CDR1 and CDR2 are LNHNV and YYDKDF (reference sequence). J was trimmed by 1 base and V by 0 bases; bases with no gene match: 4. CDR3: CATSRDGDRGSYEQYF. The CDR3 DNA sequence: TGTGCCACCAGCAGAGATGGAGACAGGGGGTCCTACGAGCAGTACTTC.

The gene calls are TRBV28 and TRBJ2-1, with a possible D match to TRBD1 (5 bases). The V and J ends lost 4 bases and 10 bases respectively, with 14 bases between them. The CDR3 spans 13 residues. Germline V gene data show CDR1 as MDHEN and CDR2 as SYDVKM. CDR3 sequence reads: CASSSRQNAEQFF. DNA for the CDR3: TGTGCCAGCAGTTCGCGACAGAACGCAGAGCAGTTCTTC.

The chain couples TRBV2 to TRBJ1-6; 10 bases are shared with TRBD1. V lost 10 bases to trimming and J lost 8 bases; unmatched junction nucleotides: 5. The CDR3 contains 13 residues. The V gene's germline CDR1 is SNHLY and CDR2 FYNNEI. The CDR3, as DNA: TGTGCCACCGCGGGACAGGGGTATTCACCCCTCCACTTT. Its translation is CATAGQGYSPLHF.

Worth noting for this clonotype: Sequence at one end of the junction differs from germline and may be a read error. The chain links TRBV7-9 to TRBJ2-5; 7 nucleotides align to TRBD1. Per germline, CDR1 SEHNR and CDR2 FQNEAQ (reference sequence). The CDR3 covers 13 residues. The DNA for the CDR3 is TGTGCCAGCAGCTCGAGGACGGACAGGACCCTGTACTTC. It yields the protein CASSSRTDRTLYF.

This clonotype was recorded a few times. CDR3 amino acids: CASSYSRGQETQYF. DNA for the CDR3: TGTGCCAGCAGTTACTCGAGGGGGCAAGAGACCCAGTACTTC. The V call is TRBV6-6, the J call TRBJ2-5; TRBD1 might be the D (6 bases). Looked up from germline, CDR1 is MNHNY and CDR2 is SVGAGI (reference sequence). The CDR3 contains 14 residues. With 0 bases removed from V and 2 bases from J, the gap between germline ends came to 7 bases.

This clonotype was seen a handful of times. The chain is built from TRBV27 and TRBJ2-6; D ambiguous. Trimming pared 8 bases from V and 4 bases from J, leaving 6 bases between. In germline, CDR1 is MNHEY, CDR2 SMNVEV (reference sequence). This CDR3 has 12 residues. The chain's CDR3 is CASGEGANVLTF. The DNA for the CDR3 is TGTGCCAGCGGAGAAGGGGCCAACGTCCTGACTTTC.

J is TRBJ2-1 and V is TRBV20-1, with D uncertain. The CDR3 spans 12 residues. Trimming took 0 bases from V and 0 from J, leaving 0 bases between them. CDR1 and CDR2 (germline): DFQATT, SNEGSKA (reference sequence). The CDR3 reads CSARDSYNEQFF. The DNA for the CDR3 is TGCAGTGCTAGAGACTCCTACAATGAGCAGTTCTTC.

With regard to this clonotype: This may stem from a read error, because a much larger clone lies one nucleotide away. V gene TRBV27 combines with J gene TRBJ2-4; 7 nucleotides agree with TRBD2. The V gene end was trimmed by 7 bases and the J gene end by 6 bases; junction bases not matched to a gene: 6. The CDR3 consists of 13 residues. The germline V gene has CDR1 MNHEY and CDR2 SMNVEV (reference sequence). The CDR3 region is CASIAGGSNIQYF. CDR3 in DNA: TGTGCCAGCATAGCGGGCGGATCAAACATTCAGTACTTC.

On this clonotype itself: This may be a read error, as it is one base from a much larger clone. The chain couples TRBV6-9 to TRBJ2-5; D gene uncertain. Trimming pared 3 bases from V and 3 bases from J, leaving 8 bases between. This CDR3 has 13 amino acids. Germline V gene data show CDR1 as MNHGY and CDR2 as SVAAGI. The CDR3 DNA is TGTGCCAGCAGTTACCAGGCAGAAGAGACCCAGTACTTC. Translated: CASSYQAEETQYF.

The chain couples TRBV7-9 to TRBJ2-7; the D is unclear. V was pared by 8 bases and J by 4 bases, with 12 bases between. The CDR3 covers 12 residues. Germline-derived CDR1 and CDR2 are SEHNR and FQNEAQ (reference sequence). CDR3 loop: CASLTAGYEQYF. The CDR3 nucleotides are TGTGCCAGCTTGACTGCCGGGTACGAGCAGTACTTC.

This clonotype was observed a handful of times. As DNA, the CDR3 is TGTGCCAGCGGGAACCCTTGGACCCAGTACTTC. Its protein is CASGNPWTQYF. V gene TRBV12-3 or TRBV12-4 combines with J gene TRBJ2-5; D is uncertain. This CDR3 contains 11 residues. Trimming removed 8 bases at V and 7 bases at J, with 11 bases between.